Following are 24 T cell receptor beta chains from one sample sequenced in a study of CD8+CD57+ T cells in acquired aplastic anemia. The TCR beta profiling, which covered VDJ combination and CDR3 sequence, was carried out using genomic DNA as the template. TCRdb reprocessed the reads via MiXCR and lists one record per CDR3 protein. The sample yields some 180,000 distinct CDR3 sequences, around 63% seen once. Sequenced patients had shown CD8+CD57+ cell expansion by flow cytometry. Sequencing was done on a sample of sorted CD4+, CD8+, or CD8+CD57+ T cells (not recorded which) from PBMCs. All receptors come from a human donor with aplastic anemia.

The chain carries TRBV29-1 and TRBJ2-6, with 9 bases identical to TRBD1. V dropped 6 bases and J dropped 2; count of bases not matched to a gene: 5. CDR3 length: 15 residues. Germline V gives CDR1 SQVTM, CDR2 ANQGSEA. As DNA, the CDR3 is TGCAGCGTCGGCCGGGACAGGGCTGGGGCCAACGTCCTGACTTTC. Translating gives CSVGRDRAGANVLTF.

The chain links TRBV15 to TRBJ1-5; 11 nucleotides match TRBD1. The germline gives CDR1 LNHNV, CDR2 YYDKDF (reference sequence). The CDR3 spans 16 residues. V shed 1 base, J shed 3 bases, and the junction held 2 bases outside the gene matches. The CDR3 sequence: CATSRGTGGVNQPQHF. CDR3 in DNA: TGTGCCACCAGCAGAGGGACAGGGGGCGTCAATCAGCCCCAGCATTTT.

CDR3 bases: TGTGCCAGTAGTATTAGCTTTGAGGCCCACAATGAGCAGTTCTTC. Its translation is CASSISFEAHNEQFF. The chain employs TRBV19 and TRBJ2-1, with D hard to call. The length of the CDR3 is 15 residues. Germline CDR1 is LNHDA and CDR2 is SQIVND (reference sequence). Trimming removed 3 bases from V and 5 bases from J, with 14 bases in between.

Of note for this clonotype: A clone one base away is much larger, so this may be a read error. The chain combines TRBV30 with TRBJ2-7; D is tentatively TRBD1 or TRBD2 (6 bases each). In germline, CDR1 is GTSNPN, CDR2 SVGIG (reference sequence). The length of the CDR3 is 12 residues. Here the CDR3 reads CAWSVGGGEQHF. CDR3 coding DNA: TGTGCCTGGAGTGTGGGGGGCGGGGAGCAGCACTTC.

The gene calls are TRBV20-1 and TRBJ1-2; D not certain. The CDR3 runs 13 residues. CDR1 is DFQATT and CDR2 is SNEGSKA in the germline V gene (reference sequence). V gave up 0 bases and J gave up 1 base, with 6 bases separating them. In DNA, the CDR3 is TGCAGTGCTAGAGATGCAGTTAACTATGGCTACACCTTC. The encoded protein is CSARDAVNYGYTF.

The table lists this clonotype with a few counts. This chain links TRBV5-1 with TRBJ2-7, with 12 nucleotides matching TRBD1. The trim removed 4 bases at V and 7 bases at J, leaving 6 bases unmatched. The CDR3 extends over 14 amino acids. Germline V CDR1 and CDR2: SGHRS, YFSETQ. CDR3 in DNA: TGCGCCAGCAGCCCGGGACAGGGGGCACGTGAGCAGTACTTC. As protein: CASSPGQGAREQYF.

This clonotype was seen a single time. The rearrangement uses TRBV2 and TRBJ2-5, with D uncertain. The better agreement between TRBJ2-7 and the DNA end casts doubt on the J call. Per germline, CDR1 SNHLY and CDR2 FYNNEI. The CDR3 is made up of 15 amino acids. The CDR3 loop is CASSEVGRLSYEQYF. DNA of the CDR3: TGTGCCAGCAGTGAAGTGGGCCGACTCTCCTACGAGCAGTACTTC.

The rearrangement uses TRBV2 and TRBJ2-3; 13 bases map to TRBD2. The germline V gene has CDR1 SNHLY and CDR2 FYNNEI. Losses at the gene ends were 6 bases for V and 2 bases for J; bases not matched to a gene: 5. This CDR3 is built from 16 residues. The CDR3 nucleotides read TGTGCCAGCAGGGAGACTAGCGGGAGGCCCACAGATACGCAGTATTTT. It translates to CASRETSGRPTDTQYF.

CDR3 sequence (DNA): TGTGCCAGCAGTCTACAGGGGGCCAACTACGAGCAGTACTTC. Translating it yields CASSLQGANYEQYF. The V and J genes are TRBV27 and TRBJ2-7, with TRBD1 matching over 9 bases. After removal of 5 bases from V and 3 bases from J, the junction contained 5 bases not matched to a gene. Germline lookup yields CDR1 MNHEY and CDR2 SMNVEV (reference sequence). The CDR3 has 14 amino acids.

The chain carries TRBV19 and TRBJ2-6; TRBD1 is a possible D gene (7 bases). The V gene lost 3 bases and the J gene lost 2 bases, with 11 bases spanning the gap. The length of the CDR3 is 16 residues. Germline V gene lookup returns CDR1 LNHDA and CDR2 SQIVND (reference sequence). The CDR3 coding sequence is TGTGCCAGTAGTATGGAGGGGGCCACTGGGGCCAACGTCCTGACTTTC. This sequence encodes CASSMEGATGANVLTF.

The chain links TRBV5-1 to TRBJ2-2; a possible D gene is TRBD1 (5 bases). Trimming shortened V by 0 bases and J by 2 bases, and 11 bases separated the two germline ends. CDR1 is SGHRS and CDR2 is YFSETQ in the germline V gene. This CDR3 region has 16 residues. CDR3 sequence reads: CASSLVAQANTGELFF. For the CDR3, the DNA is TGCGCCAGCAGCTTGGTCGCACAGGCCAACACCGGGGAGCTGTTTTTT.

This clonotype was counted only a few times. The genes are TRBV20-1 and TRBJ2-7; the D gene is possibly TRBD1 (7 bases). Trimming removed 6 bases from V and 5 bases from J, with 23 bases in between. This CDR3 comprises 15 residues. In germline, CDR1 is DFQATT, CDR2 SNEGSKA (reference sequence). The CDR3 DNA sequence: TGCAGTGCCAGGGGGGTAGGGGGGCCGGGGCACGAGCAGTACTTC. It is translated as CSARGVGGPGHEQYF.

This clonotype was counted between two and nine times. The chain has TRBV6-5 and TRBJ1-3, with D maybe TRBD1 (6 bases). This CDR3 has 14 amino acids. Germline V gene data show CDR1 as MNHEY and CDR2 as SVGAGI. The V gene lost 2 bases and the J gene lost 9 bases, with 14 bases spanning the gap. The DNA of the CDR3 is TGTGCCAGCAGTTACGAGTGGCGGGACACCACCATATATTTT. This sequence encodes CASSYEWRDTTIYF.

The gene calls are TRBV29-1 and TRBJ2-7; D unclear. The length of the CDR3 is 11 residues. The V end lost 3 bases, the J end lost 6 bases, and 9 bases lay between the germline ends. Germline V gene sequence: CDR1 SQVTM, CDR2 ANQGSEA. The CDR3 coding sequence is TGCAGCGTTGACTCAGGTCCCGAGCAGTACTTC. Protein product: CSVDSGPEQYF.

The genes are TRBV19 and TRBJ1-1; no clear D gene. Trimming took 8 bases from V and 1 from J, leaving 8 bases between them. CDR1 and CDR2 (germline): LNHDA, SQIVND (reference sequence). There are 12 residues in the CDR3. The CDR3 reads CASGVGNTEAFF. The DNA for the CDR3 is TGTGCCAGTGGTGTTGGGAACACTGAAGCTTTCTTT.

The gene calls are TRBV9 and TRBJ1-3; D gene unclear. CDR1 and CDR2 from the germline V gene are SGDLS and YYNGEE. This CDR3 has 16 residues. The V end was cut by 0 bases, the J end by 2 bases, with 12 bases between. CDR3 residues: CASSVAGSRAGNTIYF. The CDR3 bases are TGTGCCAGCAGCGTAGCAGGATCGAGGGCTGGAAACACCATATATTTT.

This sequence joins TRBV11-2 and TRBJ1-4; 9 nucleotides align to TRBD1. The CDR3 is 13 residues long. Germline-derived CDR1 and CDR2 are SGHAT and FQNNGV. Trimming cost V 5 bases and J 8 bases; bases outside gene matches: 3. CDR3 protein: CASSLGTGEKLFF. DNA for the CDR3: TGTGCCAGCAGCCTAGGGACAGGGGAAAAACTGTTTTTT.

The V gene is TRBV19, the J gene TRBJ1-5, with D possibly being TRBD1 (6 bases). This CDR3 region has 14 residues. Germline assignment: CDR1 LNHDA and CDR2 SQIVND (reference sequence). The ends were cut back, 4 bases at V and 3 bases at J, with 10 bases in the middle. CDR3 sequence reads: CASSSEGVNQPQHF. The CDR3 DNA reads as TGTGCCAGTAGTAGTGAGGGGGTCAATCAGCCCCAGCATTTT.

The chain couples TRBV12-3 or TRBV12-4 to TRBJ1-5; perhaps TRBD1 as D (6 bases). This CDR3 is 14 amino acids long. Trimming took off 5 bases at V and 4 bases at J, with 12 bases between the two ends. CDR3 loop: CASSKQGGNQPQHF. The CDR3 DNA is TGTGCCAGCAGTAAACAGGGAGGGAATCAGCCCCAGCATTTT.

The table lists this clonotype with many counts. The rearrangement uses TRBV15 and TRBJ1-6, with a weak D call TRBD1 (5 bases). The V end was cut by 8 bases, the J end by 11 bases, with 13 bases between. This CDR3 has 12 amino acids. The germline V gene has CDR1 LNHNV and CDR2 YYDKDF (reference sequence). DNA for the CDR3: TGTGCCACCCGGGGAGGGGAAGCACCCCTCCACTTT. Its translation: CATRGGEAPLHF.

In this sample, this clonotype turned up a few times. The CDR3 loop reads CATIGLNTEAFF. The CDR3 nucleotides read TGTGCCACTATTGGTCTGAACACTGAAGCTTTCTTT. The chain recombines TRBV25-1 with TRBJ1-1; D gene uncertain. Trimming pared 10 bases from V and 0 bases from J, leaving 9 bases between. The CDR3 covers 12 residues. Germline V gene sequence: CDR1 MGHDK, CDR2 SYGVNS.

This clonotype was seen ten or more times. The chain is built from TRBV4-2 and TRBJ1-3; 7 nucleotides line up with TRBD1. This CDR3 region has 19 residues. CDR1 is LGHNA and CDR2 is YNFKEQ in the germline V gene. Unmatched junction bases numbered 15, after V lost 0 bases and J lost 4 bases. The CDR3 DNA reads as TGTGCCAGCAGCCAAGAGGGGGGCCTCATGGACAGGCCAGGAAACACCATATATTTT. Translating gives CASSQEGGLMDRPGNTIYF.

The chain employs TRBV2 and TRBJ1-2; tentative D call: TRBD1 (6 bases). Trimming removed 9 bases from V and 8 bases from J, with 13 bases in between. The CDR3 runs to 11 residues. CDR1 and CDR2 from the germline V gene are SNHLY and FYNNEI. CDR3 in amino acids: CARPQGEGYTF. Written as DNA, the CDR3 is TGTGCCAGACCACAGGGAGAAGGCTACACCTTC.

The chain combines TRBV19 with TRBJ2-7; tentative D call: TRBD2 (5 bases). CDR1 and CDR2 (germline): LNHDA, SQIVND (reference sequence). The CDR3 spans 14 residues. V was clipped by 5 bases and J by 2 bases, with 13 bases between them. CDR3 bases: TGTGCCAGTAGTCAAGACTATTACCCCTACGAGCAGTACTTC. Protein product: CASSQDYYPYEQYF.